This T cell receptor beta chain came from a study of blood T cell repertoires in COVID-19. Across the whole study: Samples of COVID-19 (acute and convalescent) were obtained from the United States, Italy and Spain.

Germline-derived CDR1 and CDR2 are MDHEN and SYDVKM. After removal of 3 bases from V and 4 bases from J, the junction contained 4 bases not matched to a gene. The CDR3 runs to 14 residues. In the source study's methods: Using reference gene primer amplification, nucleated cell counts were estimated. The protocol was immunoSEQ multiplex PCR, while the TCRdb copy is restricted to in-frame clones and leaves out a portion. V, J and clone size are taken as reported in that table, and D and trimming were inferred from the DNA itself. Here the sample spans approximately 150,000 clones, around 90% being singletons.

The sequence derives from a woman aged 55-70 years who had recovered from COVID-19. The rearrangement uses TRBV28 and TRBJ1-1; 8 nucleotides match TRBD1. The source material was peripheral blood. The CDR3 loop is CASSFRGLGTEAFF. Written as DNA, the CDR3 is TGTGCCAGCAGTTTCAGGGGGCTAGGCACTGAAGCTTTCTTT.